One and the same sample provided the 18 T cell receptor beta chains below, sequenced in a study of regulatory T cells in long-lasting Graves disease. Libraries of TCR beta came from iRepertoire HTBI primers plus Arm-PCR of CDR3 regions. TCRdb used MiXCR to reprocess the multiplex PCR reads, holding one entry per CDR3 protein. The sample holds hundreds of thousands of distinct CDR3 sequences; 25% to 35% are singletons and the top ten take around 42%. Sample time point: persistent/refractory GD, antithyroid drugs over 5 years with positive TRAb. The TCR library was prepared using RNA isolated from PBMCs. The starting material was peripheral blood mononuclear cells (PBMCs), obtained when the disease was refractory, from a patient treated with antithyroid drugs. Source of these receptors: a female donor with Graves disease.

The chain uses TRBV20-1 and TRBJ1-2, with 11 nucleotides matching TRBD1. CDR3 length: 12 amino acids. V dropped 6 bases and J dropped 4; count of bases not matched to a gene: 1. The germline V gene has CDR1 DFQATT and CDR2 SNEGSKA (reference sequence). CDR3 nucleotide sequence: TGCAGTGCCGGACAGGGGGCCTATGGCTACACCTTC. Its protein product is CSAGQGAYGYTF.

This clonotype was seen a few times. The gene calls are TRBV29-1 and TRBJ2-7; D is unclear. The V and J ends lost 3 bases and 2 bases respectively, with 8 bases between them. The CDR3 extends over 12 amino acids. Germline CDR1 SQVTM, CDR2 ANQGSEA. In DNA, the CDR3 is TGCAGCGTTGAGGATGGGGCCTACGAGCAGTACTTC. Its translation is CSVEDGAYEQYF.

In this sample, this clonotype turned up many times. This sequence joins TRBV28 and TRBJ2-7, with 11 bases aligning to TRBD2. The CDR3 consists of 17 residues. The germline gives CDR1 MDHEN, CDR2 SYDVKM. V trimming: 5 bases; J trimming: 3 bases; junction bases outside the gene matches: 12. CDR3 region: CASSTNSGLAAHYEQYF. DNA for the CDR3: TGTGCCAGCAGTACGAACTCGGGACTAGCGGCCCACTACGAGCAGTACTTC.

The V gene is TRBV15, the J gene TRBJ1-4; 7 nucleotides agree with TRBD1. The V gene's germline CDR1 is LNHNV and CDR2 YYDKDF (reference sequence). Unmatched junction bases numbered 14, after V lost 0 bases and J lost 7 bases. CDR3 length: 18 residues. The CDR3 sequence is CATSRERSQGGEGEKLFF. CDR3 bases: TGTGCCACCAGCAGAGAGAGGAGCCAAGGGGGCGAAGGTGAAAAACTGTTTTTT. The complete variable domain, with remaining parts taken from reference TRBV15 and TRBJ1-4, reads DAMVIQNPRYQVTQFGKPVTLSCSQTLNHNVMYWYQQKSSQAPKLLFHYYDKDFNNEADTPDNFQSRRPNTSFCFLDIRSPGLGDTAMYLCATSRERSQGGEGEKLFFGSGTQLSVL.

This clonotype came up a few times. The J gene is TRBJ1-3, the V gene TRBV12-3 or TRBV12-4, with no clear D. V lost 6 bases, J lost 4 bases, and 19 bases lay in between. The CDR3 loop spans 16 amino acids. The CDR3 DNA sequence: TGTGCCAGCAGCCCTAGTGGGGAACTGACGGGAAACACCATATATTTT. This codes for CASSPSGELTGNTIYF.

The chain couples TRBV19 to TRBJ1-1, with TRBD1 as a possible D gene (6 bases). There are 15 residues in the CDR3. Trimming took off 6 bases at V and 4 bases at J, with 18 bases between the two ends. Germline loops: CDR1 LNHDA, CDR2 SQIVND (reference sequence). CDR3 DNA: TGTGCCAGTAGGGTAGGAGGGGGAAGGTCCACTGAAGCTTTCTTT. Amino acids: CASRVGGGRSTEAFF.

Only a few counts were recorded for this clonotype. One junction end does not reproduce the germline sequence, and a read error may be involved. This chain connects TRBV6-2 or TRBV6-3 to TRBJ1-2; D unresolved. CDR1 and CDR2 (germline): MNHEY, SVGEGT. This CDR3 region has 15 residues. CDR3 sequence: CAGSYRTAANYGYTF. In nucleotides, the CDR3 is TGTGCCGGCAGTTACCGGACCGCAGCTAACTATGGCTACACCTTC.

J is TRBJ1-2 and V is TRBV7-9, with D perhaps matching TRBD1 (5 bases). CDR3 length: 12 amino acids. V shed 3 bases and J shed 10 bases, with 12 bases lying between them. Looked up from germline, CDR1 is SEHNR and CDR2 is FQNEAQ (reference sequence). CDR3 protein: CASSFVGRVYTF. Here the CDR3 DNA reads TGTGCCAGCAGCTTCGTTGGCAGGGTCTACACCTTC.

The chain employs TRBV3-1 and TRBJ2-2, with D possibly being TRBD2 (6 bases). CDR1 is LGHDT, CDR2 YNNKEL, per germline (reference sequence). The CDR3 spans 15 residues. Trimming took off 2 bases at V and 0 bases at J, with 7 bases between the two ends. CDR3 sequence reads: CASSQLATNTGELFF. The CDR3 bases are TGTGCCAGCAGCCAACTAGCGACGAACACCGGGGAGCTGTTTTTT.

This clonotype was counted at least ten times. The chain carries TRBV6-1 and TRBJ2-2; the match to TRBD1 covers 7 bases. V was clipped by 6 bases and J by 6 bases; unmatched bases: 4. CDR1 and CDR2 from the germline V gene are MNHNS and SASEGT. The CDR3 contains 13 residues. This chain's CDR3 is CASRTTGSGELFF. Written as DNA, the CDR3 is TGTGCCAGCAGAACGACAGGGTCCGGGGAGCTGTTTTTT.

This clonotype has more than one count but fewer than ten. V usage is TRBV28 and J usage is TRBJ2-4; 10 bases match TRBD1. Germline V gene sequence: CDR1 MDHEN, CDR2 SYDVKM. The CDR3 spans 19 residues. Unmatched junction bases numbered 15, after V lost 6 bases and J lost 1 base. The CDR3 region is CASSGLTGGHLPAKNIQYF. In DNA, the CDR3 is TGTGCCAGCAGCGGGCTGACAGGGGGCCATCTTCCCGCCAAAAACATTCAGTACTTC.

In this sample, this clonotype turned up a few times. The CDR3 region is CASRSGSDQPQHF. CDR3 DNA: TGTGCCAGCAGGTCGGGGTCCGACCAGCCCCAGCATTTT. The chain has TRBV25-1 and TRBJ1-5; D unclear. From germline, CDR1 is MGHDK and CDR2 SYGVNS. Trimming removed 6 bases at V and 7 bases at J, with 13 bases between. This CDR3 is built from 13 residues.

The gene calls are TRBV6-2 or TRBV6-3 and TRBJ1-1, with D maybe TRBD1 (6 bases). CDR1 is MNHEY, CDR2 SVGEGT, per germline. The CDR3 length is 13 residues. Trimming removed 5 bases from V and 6 bases from J, with 13 bases in between. CDR3 residues: CASSRGRGPEAFF. The CDR3 DNA sequence: TGTGCCAGCAGTCGAGGCAGGGGACCTGAAGCTTTCTTT.

The V call is TRBV28, the J call TRBJ1-1; TRBD1 agrees at 9 bases. Germline CDR1 and CDR2: MDHEN and SYDVKM. The J segment lost 1 base and the V segment lost 7 bases, leaving 4 bases of the junction unmatched. The CDR3 spans 14 residues. The CDR3 loop reads CASTKDRGNTEAFF. CDR3 DNA: TGTGCCAGCACTAAGGACAGGGGGAACACTGAAGCTTTCTTT.

This clonotype was found a few times. The genes are TRBV10-3 and TRBJ1-2, with 7 bases that match TRBD1. This CDR3 is 13 amino acids long. The germline gives CDR1 ENHRY, CDR2 SYGVKD. Trimming took 5 bases from V and 4 from J; bases not matched to a gene: 4. The CDR3 loop is CAISLDRSYGYTF. CDR3 coding DNA: TGTGCCATCAGTTTGGACAGGAGCTATGGCTACACCTTC.

This clonotype has only a few counts. This chain connects TRBV29-1 to TRBJ1-4; TRBD1 matches at 8 bases. The V gene's germline CDR1 is SQVTM and CDR2 ANQGSEA. Germline trimming cut 4 bases from V and 7 bases from J; bases unmatched to any gene: 8. The CDR3 consists of 14 residues. CDR3 in DNA: TGCAGCGTTGGAACCGGGACAGGTCTTGAAAAACTGTTTTTT. Protein product: CSVGTGTGLEKLFF.

The chain employs TRBV7-6 and TRBJ2-7; D is perhaps TRBD1 (7 bases). This CDR3 spans 15 amino acids. Germline lookup yields CDR1 SGHVS and CDR2 FNYEAQ. Between the trimmed V and J ends, which lost 5 bases and 6 bases, there was a span of 20 bases. The CDR3 sequence: CASSPGGQRIGEQYF. CDR3 in DNA: TGTGCCAGCAGCCCCGGGGGACAGAGGATCGGCGAGCAGTACTTC. The full variable domain, with the rest looked up from reference TRBV7-6 and TRBJ2-7, is GAGVSQSPRYKVTKRGQDVALRCDPISGHVSLYWYRQALGQGPEFLTYFNYEAQQDKSGLPNDRFSAERPEGSISTLTIQRTEQRDSAMYRCASSPGGQRIGEQYFGPGTRLTVT.

This clonotype was seen a handful of times. This chain links TRBV6-2 or TRBV6-3 with TRBJ1-1, with 8 bases lining up with TRBD1. With 10 bases clipped from V and 0 bases from J, the junction kept 19 bases outside the gene matches. The CDR3 length is 18 residues. Germline V CDR1 and CDR2: MNHEY, SVGEGT. The CDR3 loop reads CATKTRDRSGNMNTEAFF. CDR3 in DNA: TGTGCCACCAAGACCCGGGACAGGTCGGGGAATATGAACACTGAAGCTTTCTTT.